The present TCR beta chain was sequenced within a study of blood T cell repertoires in COVID-19 (dated by TCRdb to 2020 to 2022). At the level of the whole study: The collaborator samples originated in the United States, Italy and Spain and spanned the acute and convalescent phases of COVID-19. The material from the prospective study consisted of cDNA or gDNA derived from T cells, B-cell-depleted T cells, or PBMCs. Subjects who had been exposed to COVID-19, were actively infected with it, or had recovered from it provided the deeply sampled blood TCRbeta repertoires that made up the dataset. The repertoires were released in a freely available public database intended as a resource for research on the immune response to SARS-CoV-2. Samples were obtained from the ongoing ImmuneRACE study (first 160 participants) and from 1,200 or so subjects provided by 6 global collaborators. A de-identified subject ID, COVID-19 status, age in years and sex were almost always included in the sample metadata. Where available, HLA class I and class II types were obtained from metadata supplied by the sample provider rather than from assay-based typing.

Results and caveats for the whole study, not just this receptor: The quantity of clinical and demographic metadata differed by source and by participant and was supplied without curation.

The immunoSEQ Assay, a bias-controlled multiplex PCR, was used to amplify TCRbeta CDR3 regions from genomic DNA. The study's processing was this. Nucleated cell counts per sample were estimated from amplification of reference gene primers within the assay. To quantify the absolute abundance of each unique TCRbeta CDR3 rearrangement, sequence reads were collapsed and filtered. For each sample, productive Simpson clonality was calculated as the square root of Simpson's diversity index over productive rearrangements. This immuneACCESS table, as held by TCRdb, lists in-frame sequences with V and J called but not all clones. Of the missing ones, under half trace to an unresolved V gene in checked studies; the others have no known cause. V and J calls and clone size come straight from that table; D and trimming were deduced from the DNA. This sample is represented by approximately 490,000 clones; roughly nine tenths of them were singletons. Around 0.7% of the sample is taken by the ten largest.

The CDR3 sequence holds 13 residues, the cysteine and phenylalanine included. Of the read, only the CDR3 DNA is kept; its 39 bases are in frame from base 1. The germline V gene sets CDR1 to SNHLY and CDR2 to FYNNEI. The germline ends are 6 bases apart after V is trimmed by 2 bases and J by 4 bases. Worth noting for this clone: Its antigen target is currently unknown. The record has no base qualities; no much larger clone is one base away.

Participants in the prospective study were enrolled through a virtual design, were aged 18 to 89 years, and lived in approximately 25 United States geographic areas. In the prospective study, cohorts were assigned on the basis of participant-reported clinical history obtained from a screening survey and a study questionnaire. Recovered participants in ImmuneRACE Cohort 3 were defined by two consecutive negative NP/OP PCR tests, clearance by a healthcare professional, or resolution of symptoms. Each participant in the prospective study had whole blood, serum and a nasopharyngeal or oropharyngeal swab collected by mobile phlebotomists. Participants in the prospective study had the option to provide additional blood draws and questionnaires over a 2-month period. Prospective study blood samples were shipped either frozen or at room temperature before DNA extraction.

The V gene is TRBV2 and the J gene is TRBJ1-3, with no D gene named confidently. The material sequenced was PBMCs or T cells enriched from blood (not recorded which). The sequence came from a woman aged 18-30 years who had recovered from COVID-19. The DNA sequence reads TGTGCCAGCAGTGAAATTCAGGGAAACACCATATATTTT. Its protein is CASSEIQGNTIYF.